The rows below give T cell receptor beta chains drawn from one sample of a study of identical twins. TCRdb itself ran the 5' RACE reads through MiXCR, one entry per CDR3 protein. The table includes 570,000 or so distinct CDR3 sequences, roughly 9.5% detected once. These data were likewise used in another study, on yellow fever vaccine responses in identical twins.

Sequenced input: PBMCs. These TCRs come from a woman under 30 in good health. Each CDR3 is given with its conserved first and last residue. Each record gives: clone size, V gene, D gene, J gene, CDR3 protein, CDR3 DNA. The D gene is left open where the match is weak. The size of a clone is reported for some rows only, either as once, few or many, or as a class for expanded clones.

>-|TRBV28|-|TRBJ1-2
CASSFGQGLDYGYTF
TGTGCCAGCAGTTTTGGGCAAGGGCTTGACTATGGCTACACCTTC
>many|TRBV4-3|-|TRBJ2-7
CASSQLRGDSYEQYF
TGCGCCAGCAGCCAATTAAGGGGGGACTCCTACGAGCAGTACTTC
>many|TRBV5-1|TRBD2|TRBJ2-1
CASTWTSGNYEQFF
TGCGCCAGCACTTGGACTAGCGGGAATTATGAGCAGTTCTTC
>few|TRBV20-1|-|TRBJ2-1
CSAIFSGASSYNEQFF
TGCAGTGCTATTTTTAGTGGGGCGAGCTCCTACAATGAGCAGTTCTTC
>many|TRBV20-1|-|TRBJ2-5
CSARGVGPSTQYF
TGCAGTGCAAGGGGTGTAGGTCCCTCGACCCAGTACTTC
>few|TRBV29-1|TRBD1|TRBJ2-7
CSVSSRDRPYEQYF
TGCAGCGTTTCAAGCCGGGACAGACCCTACGAGCAGTACTTC
>many|TRBV7-8|-|TRBJ2-1
CASSLQGGTNEQFF
TGTGCCAGCAGCCTACAGGGGGGGACCAATGAGCAGTTCTTC
>few|TRBV6-1|-|TRBJ1-5
CASFQGLGQPQHF
TGTGCCAGCTTTCAGGGATTAGGGCAGCCCCAGCATTTT
>many|TRBV5-1|-|TRBJ2-1
CASSLQGFSYNEQFF
TGCGCCAGCAGCTTGCAGGGTTTTAGCTACAATGAGCAGTTCTTC
>-|TRBV12-3/TRBV12-4|TRBD2|TRBJ2-7
CTSSPLRGSGRFHEQYF
TGTACCAGCAGCCCTTTACGCGGGAGTGGCCGCTTCCACGAGCAGTACTTC
>-|TRBV5-4|TRBD2|TRBJ2-7
CASSFGGLAGTYEQYF
TGTGCCAGCAGCTTCGGGGGACTAGCGGGAACCTACGAGCAGTACTTC
>many|TRBV10-3|TRBD2|TRBJ2-3
CAISEWRTSGSTDTQYF
TGTGCCATCAGTGAGTGGAGGACTAGCGGGAGCACAGATACGCAGTATTTT
>many|TRBV10-3|TRBD2|TRBJ2-3
CAISGLAGGSTDTQYF
TGTGCCATCAGTGGACTAGCGGGAGGGTCCACAGATACGCAGTATTTT
>many|TRBV20-1|TRBD2|TRBJ2-7
CSARLSYSELAGVYEQYF
TGCAGTGCTAGATTGAGTTACTCGGAACTAGCGGGAGTCTACGAGCAGTACTTC
>few|TRBV14|TRBD1|TRBJ2-5
CASSQYIQGDQETQYF
TGTGCCAGCAGCCAGTACATACAGGGGGACCAAGAGACCCAGTACTTC
>few|TRBV11-2|-|TRBJ2-1
CASSQTGQNNEQFF
TGTGCCAGCAGCCAGACCGGACAGAACAATGAGCAGTTCTTC
>-|TRBV28|-|TRBJ2-7
CASSLWPEQYF
TGTGCCAGCAGTTTATGGCCGGAGCAGTACTTC
>many|TRBV12-3/TRBV12-4|-|TRBJ1-4
CASSLYGPEKLFF
TGTGCCAGCAGTTTGTATGGTCCTGAAAAACTGTTTTTT
>-|TRBV18|-|TRBJ2-7
CASSPLGSSRERYF
TGTGCCAGCTCGCCCCTCGGGAGCTCTCGCGAGCGGTACTTC
>few|TRBV29-1|-|TRBJ2-7
CSVGQGIGEQYF
TGCAGCGTTGGGCAGGGTATAGGCGAGCAGTACTTC
>many|TRBV5-1|-|TRBJ2-3
CASSLVGHTDTQYF
TGCGCCAGCAGCTTGGTGGGCCACACAGATACGCAGTATTTT
>few|TRBV29-1|-|TRBJ2-7
CSVQRSAVSYEQYF
TGCAGCGTTCAAAGGAGCGCAGTAAGCTACGAGCAGTACTTC
>-|TRBV9|TRBD1|TRBJ2-5
CASSVGFSGTGHQETQYF
TGTGCCAGCAGCGTAGGATTTTCAGGGACAGGACACCAAGAGACCCAGTACTTC
>many|TRBV29-1|-|TRBJ2-7
CSVLGFEQYF
TGCAGCGTCTTGGGGTTCGAGCAGTACTTC
>few|TRBV11-1|TRBD2|TRBJ2-7
CASSLTSGTVLYEQYF
TGTGCCAGCAGCCTGACTAGCGGGACGGTTCTTTACGAGCAGTACTTC
>-|TRBV29-1|TRBD2|TRBJ2-3
CSVESGQRGGTDTQYF
TGCAGCGTTGAATCTGGCCAGCGGGGGGGCACAGATACGCAGTATTTT
>many|TRBV2|TRBD1|TRBJ1-1
CASSEWDREGTEAFF
TGTGCCAGCAGTGAGTGGGACAGGGAGGGAACTGAAGCTTTCTTT
>-|TRBV5-1|-|TRBJ2-7
CASSLRMSYEQYF
TGCGCCAGCAGCCTTCGGATGTCCTACGAGCAGTACTTC
>-|TRBV7-9|-|TRBJ2-1
CASSLEFPTYNEQFF
TGTGCCAGCAGTCTGGAGTTCCCTACTTACAATGAGCAGTTCTTC